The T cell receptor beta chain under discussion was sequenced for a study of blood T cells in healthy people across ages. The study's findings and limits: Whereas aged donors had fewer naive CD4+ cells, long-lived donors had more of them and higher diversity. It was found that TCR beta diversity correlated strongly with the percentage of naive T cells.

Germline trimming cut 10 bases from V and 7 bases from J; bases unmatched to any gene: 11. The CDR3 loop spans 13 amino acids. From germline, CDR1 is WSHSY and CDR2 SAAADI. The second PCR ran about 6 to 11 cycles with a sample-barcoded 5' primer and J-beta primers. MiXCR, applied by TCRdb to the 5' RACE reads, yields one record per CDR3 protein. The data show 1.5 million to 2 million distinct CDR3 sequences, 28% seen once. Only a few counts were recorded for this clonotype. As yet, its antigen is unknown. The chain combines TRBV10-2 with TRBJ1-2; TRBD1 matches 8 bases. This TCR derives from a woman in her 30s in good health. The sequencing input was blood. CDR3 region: CAISPGQVFGYTF. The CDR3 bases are TGCGCCATCTCACCGGGACAGGTTTTTGGCTACACCTTC.